The present entry profiles one TCR beta chain with its context. This clonotype was counted only a few times. It lacks a known antigen. No qualities accompany the bases; no much larger clone lies one base away. The sample comes from a study of post-analysis software for immune sequencing data (dated by TCRdb to about 2015). As for the study more broadly: The recorded disease courses included relapsing-remitting, secondary progressive and progressive-relapsing multiple sclerosis, and some patients had no subtype annotation. The patient repertoires were compared against 11 previously published healthy control repertoires obtained from donors aged roughly 6 to 26 years. A subset of samples was prepared in parallel using single-end sample barcoding, then pooled and co-amplified after Illumina adapter ligation.

The junction carries 14 bases between V and J, which are trimmed by 2 bases and 3 bases respectively. CDR1 MNHNY and CDR2 SVGAGI are derived from the germline V gene (reference sequence). The CDR3 covers 15 residues, taking in both the cysteine and the phenylalanine. The retained sequence is limited to the CDR3, 45 bases, with the frame set at the first base. Libraries were made using PCR. The listed sequencing device is Illumina HiSeq 2500. Unique molecular identifiers were incorporated into TCR beta cDNA libraries to reduce PCR and sequencing biases. Per 1 to 10 million input T cells, approximately 500,000 cDNA molecules were obtained, such that each molecule approximated one T cell. The patient libraries were prepared and sequenced with the same protocol used for the earlier healthy control dataset. Samples belonging to the same batch were prepared together, multiplexed and sequenced on a shared HiSeq lane. The study's processing was this. Raw barcoded reads were processed with MIGEC, discarding single-read molecular identifier groups before consensus assembly and CDR3 extraction. Clonotype tables were post-analysed with VDJtools, normalizing diversity by down-sampling all datasets to the smallest sample size. To correct batch-related cross-sample contamination, repertoire overlap clustering matched CDR3 amino acid sequences but not nucleotide sequences. In TCRdb, the public reads were trimmed at Q25 with fastp and aligned with MiXCR, with productive beta chains retained. Every distinct CDR3 protein forms one entry, paired with its most common genes and DNA. In this record, the V and J calls reflect TCRdb's handling and not the investigators' own analysis. This sample holds approximately 440,000 distinct CDR3 sequences; under 55% were observed only once. The ten most abundant clones make up 9% to 13% of the sample.

To demonstrate the VDJtools post-analysis software, the study profiled TCR beta repertoires from the peripheral blood of about 13 young patients with multiple sclerosis. The multiple sclerosis patients were children and adolescents between about 6 and 15 years of age. What the authors observed across the whole study: Roughly 5 TRBV segments, including TRBV5-6, TRBV5-1 and TRBV20-1, were significantly more frequent in patients than controls. The multiple sclerosis patient group was slightly younger than the control group. Normalized Chao1 diversity was significantly lower in multiple sclerosis patients than controls, suggesting substantial peripheral T-cell clonal expansion. Direct clustering with F measure revealed strong co-clustering of samples prepared in the same batch, which led to a batch-effect correction.

In this chain, TRBV6-6 is recombined with TRBJ2-7; the D region possibly corresponds to TRBD2 (7 bases align). This TCR was sampled from a girl aged 5-17 years with multiple sclerosis. The sample was blood. The nucleotides are TGTGCCAGCAGTTACAGGGGGGGAGAAGGCTACGAGCAGTACTTC. This sequence encodes CASSYRGGEGYEQYF.